Listed below are T cell receptor beta chains from one sample, sequenced in a study of T-cell memory formation after mild COVID-19. MiXCR, applied by TCRdb to the 5' RACE reads, yields one record per CDR3 protein. The table shows roughly 100,000 distinct CDR3 sequences, with more than 15% occurring only once. The sequenced sample consisted of PBMCs or a T cell subset sorted from them (not recorded which). Receptors were obtained from an adult woman who had mild COVID-19 (a few samples of this study predate the infection). Cell type and time point are not known. CDR3s include the opening cysteine and the closing phenylalanine or tryptophan. D genes are given only for firm matches. A clone size is listed for some rows: how often the clone was seen (once, few, many), or a class if it is expanded.

V gene: TRBV6-2/TRBV6-3
D gene: .
J gene: TRBJ2-1
clone size: few
CDR3 protein: CASSLDWMNEQFF
CDR3 DNA: TGTGCCAGCAGCCTGGACTGGATGAATGAGCAGTTCTTC

V gene: TRBV6-1
D gene: .
J gene: TRBJ2-6
clone size: few
CDR3 protein: CASTPLVGRNSGANVLTF
CDR3 DNA: TGTGCCAGCACCCCTCTCGTCGGACGGAACTCTGGGGCCAACGTCCTGACTTTC

V gene: TRBV24-1
D gene: .
J gene: TRBJ2-4
clone size: few
CDR3 protein: CATSDLLRRDKNIQYF
CDR3 DNA: TGTGCCACCAGTGATTTGTTACGGCGGGACAAAAACATTCAGTACTTC

V gene: TRBV6-2/TRBV6-3
D gene: TRBD1
J gene: TRBJ1-2
clone size: few
CDR3 protein: CASSYSTGGSSIGYGYTF
CDR3 DNA: TGTGCCAGCAGTTACTCGACAGGGGGCTCCTCCATCGGCTATGGCTACACCTTC

V gene: TRBV12-3/TRBV12-4
D gene: TRBD1
J gene: TRBJ2-2
clone size: few
CDR3 protein: CASTLGPGQGNTGELFF
CDR3 DNA: TGTGCCAGCACCTTGGGACCGGGACAGGGGAACACCGGGGAGCTGTTTTTT

V gene: TRBV20-1
D gene: .
J gene: TRBJ2-3
clone size: few
CDR3 protein: CSARSPEGVPTDTQYF
CDR3 DNA: TGCAGTGCTAGATCACCCGAGGGGGTCCCCACAGATACGCAGTATTTT

V gene: TRBV9
D gene: .
J gene: TRBJ1-6
clone size: few
CDR3 protein: CASSVVGGKPLHF
CDR3 DNA: TGTGCCAGCAGCGTAGTAGGGGGAAAACCCCTCCACTTT

V gene: TRBV5-1
D gene: .
J gene: TRBJ1-5
clone size: few
CDR3 protein: CASSLRDVSNQPQHF
CDR3 DNA: TGCGCCAGCAGCTTGAGGGATGTGAGCAATCAGCCCCAGCATTTT

V gene: TRBV7-9
D gene: .
J gene: TRBJ1-5
clone size: .
CDR3 protein: CASRDGDQPQHF
CDR3 DNA: TGTGCCAGCAGGGATGGGGATCAGCCCCAGCATTTT

V gene: TRBV7-8
D gene: .
J gene: TRBJ2-5
clone size: .
CDR3 protein: CASSHPMQQETQYF
CDR3 DNA: TGTGCCAGCAGCCACCCAATGCAGCAAGAGACCCAGTACTTC

V gene: TRBV12-3/TRBV12-4
D gene: .
J gene: TRBJ1-1
clone size: few
CDR3 protein: CASSFGGLNTEAFF
CDR3 DNA: TGTGCCAGCAGTTTCGGGGGTTTAAACACTGAAGCTTTCTTT

V gene: TRBV11-3
D gene: TRBD1
J gene: TRBJ1-2
clone size: few
CDR3 protein: CASSSLQGALYGYTF
CDR3 DNA: TGTGCCAGCAGCTCATTACAGGGGGCTCTGTATGGCTACACCTTC

V gene: TRBV9
D gene: TRBD2
J gene: TRBJ2-1
clone size: few
CDR3 protein: CASALAGVSEQFF
CDR3 DNA: TGTGCCAGCGCACTAGCGGGAGTTAGCGAGCAGTTCTTC

V gene: TRBV12-3/TRBV12-4
D gene: .
J gene: TRBJ2-5
clone size: .
CDR3 protein: CASSLQGWETQYF
CDR3 DNA: TGTGCCAGCAGTTTACAGGGTTGGGAGACCCAGTACTTC

V gene: TRBV7-9
D gene: TRBD2
J gene: TRBJ2-2
clone size: .
CDR3 protein: CASSERSGRGTGELFF
CDR3 DNA: TGTGCCAGCAGCGAGCGTAGCGGGAGAGGGACCGGGGAGCTGTTTTTT

V gene: TRBV25-1
D gene: TRBD1
J gene: TRBJ2-7
clone size: few
CDR3 protein: CASSESGRGINEQYF
CDR3 DNA: TGTGCCAGCAGTGAATCCGGCAGGGGGATCAACGAGCAGTACTTC

V gene: TRBV29-1
D gene: .
J gene: TRBJ1-1
clone size: .
CDR3 protein: CSVEGGTLEAFF
CDR3 DNA: TGCAGCGTTGAAGGTGGTACCTTAGAAGCTTTCTTT

V gene: TRBV12-3/TRBV12-4
D gene: TRBD2
J gene: TRBJ2-5
clone size: .
CDR3 protein: CASSLLAGEGETQYF
CDR3 DNA: TGTGCCAGCAGCTTACTAGCGGGAGAAGGGGAGACCCAGTACTTC

V gene: TRBV29-1
D gene: TRBD1
J gene: TRBJ1-1
clone size: .
CDR3 protein: CSVEGGTVAEAFF
CDR3 DNA: TGCAGCGTTGAAGGGGGGACAGTGGCTGAAGCTTTCTTT

V gene: TRBV5-1
D gene: .
J gene: TRBJ2-1
clone size: few
CDR3 protein: CASSLPTSNEQFF
CDR3 DNA: TGCGCCAGCAGCTTACCCACTTCAAATGAGCAGTTCTTC

V gene: TRBV6-2/TRBV6-3
D gene: .
J gene: TRBJ2-7
clone size: .
CDR3 protein: CASSYSYGGRYSPLEQYF
CDR3 DNA: TGTGCCAGCAGTTACTCCTATGGGGGAAGATACAGCCCCCTCGAGCAGTACTTC

V gene: TRBV4-1
D gene: .
J gene: TRBJ2-7
clone size: .
CDR3 protein: CASSQNPSLVEQYF
CDR3 DNA: TGCGCCAGCAGCCAAAATCCCAGCCTAGTCGAGCAGTACTTC

V gene: TRBV15
D gene: .
J gene: TRBJ1-4
clone size: few
CDR3 protein: CATSRDGTTSTNEKLFF
CDR3 DNA: TGTGCCACCAGCAGAGATGGCACCACGTCAACTAATGAAAAACTGTTTTTT

V gene: TRBV5-1
D gene: TRBD1
J gene: TRBJ1-2
clone size: .
CDR3 protein: CASRFDRGLYGYTF
CDR3 DNA: TGCGCCAGCAGGTTCGACAGGGGGCTCTATGGCTACACCTTC

V gene: TRBV7-6
D gene: .
J gene: TRBJ1-3
clone size: .
CDR3 protein: CASSLPTDSGNTIYF
CDR3 DNA: TGTGCCAGCAGCTTACCGACAGACTCTGGAAACACCATATATTTT

V gene: TRBV5-6
D gene: .
J gene: TRBJ2-1
clone size: few
CDR3 protein: CASSSRAEYNEQFF
CDR3 DNA: TGTGCCAGCAGCTCCCGGGCGGAATACAATGAGCAGTTCTTC

V gene: TRBV29-1
D gene: TRBD2
J gene: TRBJ2-7
clone size: few
CDR3 protein: CSAVQTSEAYEQYF
CDR3 DNA: TGCAGCGCCGTACAAACTAGCGAGGCCTACGAGCAGTACTTC

V gene: TRBV14
D gene: .
J gene: TRBJ1-6
clone size: .
CDR3 protein: CASSQDGLTLHF
CDR3 DNA: TGTGCCAGCAGCCAAGACGGGCTGACCCTCCACTTT

V gene: TRBV24-1
D gene: .
J gene: TRBJ2-3
clone size: many
CDR3 protein: CATSDFLTDTQYF
CDR3 DNA: TGTGCCACCAGTGATTTTCTCACAGATACGCAGTATTTT

V gene: TRBV5-1
D gene: .
J gene: TRBJ2-1
clone size: .
CDR3 protein: CASSSPGTYNEQFF
CDR3 DNA: TGCGCCAGCAGCTCTCCGGGGACGTATAATGAGCAGTTCTTC

V gene: TRBV7-9
D gene: TRBD1
J gene: TRBJ1-2
clone size: few
CDR3 protein: CASSLPTGDAYGYTF
CDR3 DNA: TGTGCCAGCAGCTTACCGACAGGGGATGCCTATGGCTACACCTTC

V gene: TRBV7-9
D gene: .
J gene: TRBJ2-7
clone size: many
CDR3 protein: CASSAGTYEQYF
CDR3 DNA: TGTGCCAGCAGCGCCGGGACCTACGAGCAGTACTTC

V gene: TRBV27
D gene: TRBD2
J gene: TRBJ2-1
clone size: few
CDR3 protein: CASRIDSGAPYNEQFF
CDR3 DNA: TGTGCCAGCAGAATCGATAGCGGGGCTCCCTACAATGAGCAGTTCTTC

V gene: TRBV12-3/TRBV12-4
D gene: .
J gene: TRBJ2-5
clone size: .
CDR3 protein: CASSRSIQETQYF
CDR3 DNA: TGTGCCAGCAGCCGCTCTATCCAAGAGACCCAGTACTTC

V gene: TRBV20-1
D gene: .
J gene: TRBJ1-1
clone size: few
CDR3 protein: CSATVNTEAFF
CDR3 DNA: TGCAGTGCTACTGTGAACACTGAAGCTTTCTTT